Each of the 20 T cell receptor beta chains below was sequenced from the same sample in a study of cytomegalovirus exposure and HLA in healthy donors. 13 Jbeta primers and 60 Vbeta primers were used for the PCR. Repertoires were generated with immunoSEQ multiplex PCR, while TCRdb's copy carries only in-frame clones and drops some. The table shows 250,000 or so clones, with over 90% occurring only once. Sequencing was done on a sample of PBMCs. These receptor sequences come from a girl aged 2-9 years in good health and CMV-seronegative.

The V gene is TRBV19, the J gene TRBJ1-2, with no clear D. Trimming took off 3 bases at V and 2 bases at J, with 7 bases between the two ends. Germline CDR1 and CDR2: LNHDA and SQIVND (reference sequence). This CDR3 contains 13 residues. CDR3 region: CASSIRRNYGYTF. CDR3 DNA sequence: TGTGCCAGTAGTATCCGGCGGAACTATGGCTACACCTTC.

This CDR3 reads CASSEAGTGGYTF. In DNA, the CDR3 is TGTGCCAGCAGTGAAGCGGGGACAGGCGGCTACACCTTC. V gene TRBV2 combines with J gene TRBJ1-2, with 8 bases fitting TRBD1. The CDR3 has 13 amino acids. The trim removed 0 bases at V and 8 bases at J, leaving 2 bases unmatched. The germline CDR1 and CDR2 sequences are SNHLY and FYNNEI. Drawing the rest from reference TRBV2 and TRBJ1-2, the complete variable domain is EPEVTQTPSHQVTQMGQEVILRCVPISNHLYFYWYRQILGQKVEFLVSFYNNEISEKSEIFDDQFSVERPDGSNFTLKIRSTKLEDSAMYFCASSEAGTGGYTFGSGTRLTVV.

The chain joins TRBV9 to TRBJ2-5; TRBD1 aligns across 9 bases. The J segment lost 4 bases and the V segment lost 3 bases, leaving 7 bases of the junction unmatched. CDR3 length: 15 residues. Germline V gene data show CDR1 as SGDLS and CDR2 as YYNGEE. This chain's CDR3 is CASSAGQGLSETQYF. The DNA of the CDR3 is TGTGCCAGCAGCGCTGGACAGGGGTTATCAGAGACCCAGTACTTC.

This clone turned up a few times. The chain links TRBV5-4 to TRBJ1-2, with no clear D. V lost 4 bases to trimming and J lost 4 bases, with 11 bases between them. Germline values: CDR1 SGHNT, CDR2 YYREEE (reference sequence). The CDR3 runs 13 residues. CDR3 sequence reads: CASSLAAGYGYTF. The CDR3, as DNA: TGTGCCAGCAGCCTCGCGGCGGGCTATGGCTACACCTTC.

V and J are TRBV29-1 and TRBJ2-7; the D gene is possibly TRBD2 (6 bases). Germline CDR1 SQVTM, CDR2 ANQGSEA. The CDR3 has 13 amino acids. Trimming cost V 7 bases and J 3 bases, with 16 bases left between them. The CDR3 sequence is CSGAGPELYEQYF. In nucleotides, the CDR3 is TGCAGCGGGGCGGGACCGGAACTCTACGAGCAGTACTTC.

The V gene is TRBV29-1, the J gene TRBJ2-5; the D is unclear. This CDR3 spans 11 amino acids. V dropped 4 bases and J dropped 5 bases, with 8 bases sitting between them. The germline CDR1 and CDR2 sequences are SQVTM and ANQGSEA. This CDR3 is CSVVPGETQYF. In DNA, the CDR3 is TGCAGCGTTGTACCCGGGGAGACCCAGTACTTC.

The chain links TRBV6-5 to TRBJ1-1, with D tentatively TRBD1 (6 bases). V lost 6 bases to trimming and J lost 3 bases, with 11 bases between them. Germline V CDR1 and CDR2: MNHEY, SVGAGI. CDR3 length: 13 residues. CDR3 bases: TGTGCCAGCAGGTGGGGGCGCGACACTGAAGCTTTCTTT. Translated, it gives CASRWGRDTEAFF.

This clone showed up just once. V gene TRBV4-1 combines with J gene TRBJ2-3; 10 bases map to TRBD2. This CDR3 has 17 residues. In germline, CDR1 is MGHRA, CDR2 YSYEKL. V shed 4 bases, J shed 5 bases, and the junction held 12 bases outside the gene matches. CDR3 in amino acids: CASSRAGGRGRGDTQYF. The CDR3 coding sequence is TGCGCCAGCAGCCGAGCGGGGGGGCGTGGGCGGGGAGATACGCAGTATTTT.

V gene TRBV27 combines with J gene TRBJ1-6; TRBD1 is a possible D gene (5 bases). The CDR3 covers 14 residues. In germline, CDR1 is MNHEY, CDR2 SMNVEV (reference sequence). V was shortened by 3 bases and J by 9 bases, with 12 bases between the two germline ends. The CDR3, as DNA: TGTGCCAGCAGTTTGCAGGGATTGGTTTCACCCCTCCACTTT. Translated, it gives CASSLQGLVSPLHF.

This clone came up once. The V call is TRBV12-5, the J call TRBJ2-1; D may be TRBD2 (6 bases). The CDR3 contains 21 residues. V was clipped by 1 base and J by 2 bases, with 27 bases between them. Germline values: CDR1 LGHNT, CDR2 FRNRAP. The CDR3: CASGLATPKSARLVTYNEQFF. The CDR3 coding sequence is TGTGCTAGTGGTTTGGCCACACCTAAATCGGCAAGACTAGTCACCTACAATGAGCAGTTCTTC.

The rearrangement links TRBV6-5 to TRBJ1-3, with 9 bases that match TRBD1. The CDR3 runs to 15 residues. Germline-derived CDR1 and CDR2 are MNHEY and SVGAGI. J lost 1 base, V lost 6 bases, and 4 bases had no gene match. The CDR3 protein is CASRLQGASGNTIYF. In DNA form, the CDR3 reads TGTGCCAGCAGACTACAGGGGGCTTCTGGAAACACCATATATTTT.

The CDR3 loop reads CASSRGSGSGNTIYF. The CDR3 nucleotides are TGTGCCAGCAGTAGGGGGTCGGGCTCTGGAAACACCATATATTTT. The chain uses TRBV6-5 and TRBJ1-3, with D tentatively TRBD1 (6 bases). V was trimmed by 5 bases and J by 0 bases, leaving 11 bases between them. The CDR3 runs 15 residues. The germline V gene has CDR1 MNHEY and CDR2 SVGAGI.

The chain employs TRBV6-5 and TRBJ1-2, with D possibly being TRBD1 (5 bases). The V gene's germline CDR1 is MNHEY and CDR2 SVGAGI. This CDR3 contains 13 residues. Trimming pared 2 bases from V and 9 bases from J, leaving 13 bases between. CDR3 residues: CASSYGMTASYTF. CDR3 nucleotides: TGTGCCAGCAGTTACGGGATGACAGCGAGCTACACCTTC.

V and J are TRBV7-8 and TRBJ2-7, with TRBD1 identical over 7 bases. In germline, CDR1 is SGHVS, CDR2 FQNEAQ. With 10 bases clipped from V and 1 base from J, the junction kept 7 bases outside the gene matches. The CDR3 is made up of 13 amino acids. The chain's CDR3 is CATNKQGSYEQYF. CDR3 coding DNA: TGTGCCACCAACAAACAGGGGTCCTACGAGCAGTACTTC.

As concerns this clone: Sequence at one end of the junction differs from germline and may be a read error. The rearrangement links TRBV13 to TRBJ2-1; 11 bases map to TRBD2. The CDR3 has 16 amino acids. Germline CDR1 is PRHDT and CDR2 is FYEKMQ (reference sequence). The CDR3 nucleotides are TGTGCCGGCAGCCCATCCGGGACTAGCGGAACCAATGAGCAGTTCTTC. It is translated as CAGSPSGTSGTNEQFF.

V is TRBV6-6 and J is TRBJ1-2; 9 positions match TRBD1. Germline CDR1 and CDR2: MNHNY and SVGAGI (reference sequence). J lost 4 bases, V lost 7 bases, and 4 bases had no gene match. This CDR3 is built from 13 residues. The CDR3 sequence is CASTGQGTYGYTF. The CDR3 bases are TGTGCCAGCACGGGACAGGGTACCTATGGCTACACCTTC.

This chain connects TRBV6-1 to TRBJ2-6; D not resolved. CDR1 is MNHNS, CDR2 SASEGT, per germline. The V end lost 6 bases, the J end lost 4 bases, and 7 bases lay between the germline ends. The CDR3 is 13 residues long. CDR3: CASRQQGANVLTF. DNA of the CDR3: TGTGCCAGCAGGCAACAGGGGGCCAACGTCCTGACTTTC.

This clone was seen a few times. The CDR3 sequence is CASSGTVYGYTF. In DNA, the CDR3 is TGTGCCAGCAGTGGGACAGTCTATGGCTACACCTTC. The chain combines TRBV2 with TRBJ1-2, with D perhaps TRBD1 (6 bases). With 4 bases removed from V and 4 bases from J, the gap between germline ends came to 7 bases. CDR3 length: 12 residues. Germline loops: CDR1 SNHLY, CDR2 FYNNEI.

This clone was found a few times. The chain carries TRBV5-6 and TRBJ1-1; D uncertain. Between the trimmed V and J ends, which lost 6 bases and 4 bases, there was a span of 10 bases. The CDR3 has 12 residues. Germline CDR1 is SGHDT and CDR2 is YYEEEE. The CDR3 nucleotides read TGTGCCAGCACCAACAGAATCACTGAAGCTTTCTTT. As protein: CASTNRITEAFF.

The chain couples TRBV5-8 to TRBJ2-7; D call uncertain. The germline V and J ends were trimmed by 0 bases and 5 bases, with 6 bases remaining between them. Germline lookup yields CDR1 SGHTS and CDR2 YDEGEE. There are 12 residues in the CDR3. CDR3 sequence: CASSLGENEQYF. In nucleotides, the CDR3 is TGTGCCAGCAGCTTGGGAGAAAACGAGCAGTACTTC.